Here is one T cell receptor beta chain with its context. The data derive from a study of blood T cells in healthy people across ages. The second PCR ran about 6 to 12 cycles with a sample-barcoded 5' primer and J-beta primers. TCRdb re-called the 5' RACE reads through MiXCR, storing one row per CDR3 protein. The sample yields some 1.7 million distinct CDR3 sequences, 28% seen once. CDR3 length: 19 residues. The V gene's germline CDR1 is SGHDN and CDR2 FVKESK. Unmatched junction bases numbered 15, after V lost 5 bases and J lost 5 bases. The rearrangement uses TRBV14 and TRBJ2-1; 13 bases are a match to TRBD2. Material for sequencing was blood. The TCR was taken from a woman in her 30s in good health. The CDR3 coding sequence is TGTGCCAGCAGCAATGTTTCGGGACTAGCGGGGTTTGGAGACAATGAGCAGTTCTTC. Amino acids: CASSNVSGLAGFGDNEQFF.